This entry is about one TCR beta chain. Its antigen is as yet unknown. These data belong to a study of cytomegalovirus exposure and HLA in healthy donors. Study-level findings and limits: The tendency of first-cohort TCR clusters to co-occur in the roughly 110 validation repertoires was identified by a subsequent analysis. Altogether, about 160 TCR beta chains were recorded as cytomegalovirus-associated.

With 5 bases clipped from V and 7 bases from J, the junction kept 4 bases outside the gene matches. This CDR3 contains 14 residues. CDR1 is SEHNR and CDR2 is FQNEAQ in the germline V gene (reference sequence). TCRdb's table, derived via immunoSEQ multiplex PCR, lists solely in-frame clones and lacks some. Here the sample spans 90,000 to 150,000 clones, around nine tenths being singletons. The donors were in the roughly 130-subject validation cohort; that cohort was separate from the approximately 700-subject first cohort. The chain uses TRBV7-9 and TRBJ1-6; 8 bases are a match to TRBD1. The sequencing sample was made of PBMCs. The TCR originated in a woman aged 18-29 years in good health and CMV-seropositive. As DNA, the CDR3 is TGTGCCAGCAGCCCCGGACAGGGAAATTCACCCCTCCACTTT. Its translation: CASSPGQGNSPLHF.